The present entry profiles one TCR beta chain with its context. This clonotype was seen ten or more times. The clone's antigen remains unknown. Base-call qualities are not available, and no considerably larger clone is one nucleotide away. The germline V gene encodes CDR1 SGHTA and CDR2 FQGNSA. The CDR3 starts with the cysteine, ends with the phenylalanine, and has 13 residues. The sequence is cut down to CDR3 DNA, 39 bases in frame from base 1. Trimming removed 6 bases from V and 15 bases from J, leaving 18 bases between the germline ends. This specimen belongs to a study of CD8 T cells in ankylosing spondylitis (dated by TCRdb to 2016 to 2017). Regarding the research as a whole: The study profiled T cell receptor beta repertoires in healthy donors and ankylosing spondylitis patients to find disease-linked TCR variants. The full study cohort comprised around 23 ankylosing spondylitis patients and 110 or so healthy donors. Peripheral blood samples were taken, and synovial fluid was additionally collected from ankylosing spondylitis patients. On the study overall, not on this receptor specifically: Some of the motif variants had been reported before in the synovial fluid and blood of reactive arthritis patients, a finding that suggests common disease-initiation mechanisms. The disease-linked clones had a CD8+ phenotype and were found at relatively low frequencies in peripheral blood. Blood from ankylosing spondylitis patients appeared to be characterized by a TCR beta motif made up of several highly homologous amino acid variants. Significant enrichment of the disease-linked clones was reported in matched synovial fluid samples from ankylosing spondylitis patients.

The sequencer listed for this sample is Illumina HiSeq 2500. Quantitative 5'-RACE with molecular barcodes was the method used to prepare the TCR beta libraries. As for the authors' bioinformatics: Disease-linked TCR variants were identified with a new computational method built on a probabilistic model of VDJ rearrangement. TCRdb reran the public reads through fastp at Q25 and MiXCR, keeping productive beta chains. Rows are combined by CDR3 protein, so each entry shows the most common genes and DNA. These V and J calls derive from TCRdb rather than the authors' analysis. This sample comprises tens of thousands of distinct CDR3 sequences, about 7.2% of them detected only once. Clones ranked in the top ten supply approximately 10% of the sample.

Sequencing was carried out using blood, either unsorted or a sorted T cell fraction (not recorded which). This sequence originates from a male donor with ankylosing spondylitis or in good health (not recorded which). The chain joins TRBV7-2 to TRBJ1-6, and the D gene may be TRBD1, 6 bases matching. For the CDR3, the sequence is CASRGPQGSVLHF. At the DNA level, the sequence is TGTGCCAGCAGAGGCCCACAGGGATCAGTCCTCCACTTT.